The present T cell receptor (beta chain) was sequenced within a study of patients and donors after allogeneic stem cell transplantation. The CDR3 is made up of 16 amino acids. Germline values: CDR1 SQVTM, CDR2 ANQGSEA. This clonotype has more than one count but fewer than ten. TCRdb redid the calling of the RT-PCR reads with MiXCR, one entry per CDR3 protein. This sample has over 150,000 distinct CDR3 sequences, with around 28% found just once. The sequencing sample was made of blood, either unsorted or a sorted T cell fraction (not recorded which). The TCR sequence derives from a human donor who was either an allogeneic HSCT recipient or a stem cell or donor lymphocyte infusion donor (not recorded which). It is not recorded whose cells these are; they may come from a transplant donor. This chain links TRBV29-1 with TRBJ1-3; TRBD1 matches at 10 bases. The CDR3, as DNA: TGCAGACCGGGACAGGGGCTTTCACTCTCTGGAAACACCATATATTTT. Translated: CRPGQGLSLSGNTIYF.